A single sample gave rise to the 22 T cell receptor beta chains below, sequenced in a study of tumor-infiltrating lymphocytes in primary liver carcinoma. Scientists recovered RNA and DNA together from about 21-30 mg of unsorted bulk tissue. Synthesis of TCR beta cDNA was carried out from 500 ng total RNA with a constant-region primer. What produced the TCR beta libraries was three nested multiplex PCR rounds using slightly modified ARM-PCR. A C-beta reverse primer was combined with TRBV1-TRBV30 forward primers in the first two PCR rounds, and each round had roughly 11 cycles. TCRdb re-analysed the multiplex PCR reads in MiXCR, keeping a single row per CDR3 protein. Among under 30,000 distinct CDR3 sequences listed, 60% to 85% were seen once. The specimen was liver tumor tissue from sampling region 3. The subset: tumor region T3, left-lateral pole. The receptors originated from a middle-aged man with primary liver carcinoma and hepatitis B virus infection.

In the case of this clonotype: The junction does not match germline at one end; this may be a read error. The CDR3 here is CASGGLAGERTGELFF. The CDR3 bases are TGTGCCAGCGGGGGACTAGCGGGCGAACGCACCGGGGAGCTATTTTTT. The chain links TRBV6-1 to TRBJ2-2; the match to TRBD2 covers 12 bases. The CDR3 is 16 amino acids. CDR1 and CDR2 from the germline V gene are MNHNS and SASEGT.

This clonotype has only one observation. The CDR3 carries no conserved terminal phenylalanine or tryptophan, so it likely arises from a read error. The chain is built from TRBV12-3 or TRBV12-4 and TRBJ1-2; 11 bases are a match to TRBD1. The CDR3 runs 15 residues. V lost 3 bases to trimming and J lost 4 bases; unmatched junction nucleotides: 4. The CDR3 loop is CASSLGTGGGYGYTY. The CDR3 region has the DNA TGTGCCAGCAGTTTGGGGACAGGGGGGGGCTATGGCTACACCTAC.

As for this clonotype: Because the CDR3 is missing its conserved closing phenylalanine or tryptophan, this is likely a read error. The V and J genes are TRBV10-3 and TRBJ1-5; unclear D gene. The germline CDR1 and CDR2 sequences are ENHRY and SYGVKD. The CDR3 spans 14 residues. V dropped 4 bases and J dropped 2 bases, with 9 bases sitting between them. CDR3 loop: CAISVYEGNQPQHS. The DNA for the CDR3 is TGTGCCATCAGTGTGTATGAGGGCAATCAGCCCCAGCATTCT.

On this clonotype: This likely comes from a read error, as the CDR3 has no conserved phenylalanine or tryptophan at its end. DNA of the CDR3: TGTGCCAACAGTGAGAATAGGGCGGTCTCCTACGAGCAGTACCTC. This codes for CANSENRAVSYEQYL. The J gene is TRBJ2-7, the V gene TRBV2; D ambiguous. Germline CDR1 SNHLY, CDR2 FYNNEI. The CDR3 has 15 residues.

In the case of this clonotype: Here the CDR3 omits its conserved ending phenylalanine or tryptophan, so a read error is the likely source. J is TRBJ1-5 and V is TRBV10-3; unclear D gene. The CDR3 is made up of 14 amino acids. CDR1 is ENHRY and CDR2 is SYGVKD in the germline V gene. CDR3 bases: TGTGCCATCAGAGAGTATGAGGGCGATCAGGCCCAGCATTAT. It codes for CAIREYEGDQAQHY.

On this clonotype: Because the CDR3 is missing its conserved closing phenylalanine or tryptophan, this is likely a read error. The genes are TRBV5-4 and TRBJ2-1; either TRBD1 or TRBD2 may fit D (6 bases each). CDR3 length: 14 residues. Germline loops: CDR1 SGHNT, CDR2 YYREEE (reference sequence). The CDR3 coding sequence is TGTGCCAGCAGTTTGGAAGGCAGGGGAGGAGAGCAGTTCTTA. Translating it yields CASSLEGRGGEQFL.

This clonotype was found many times. The chain carries TRBV4-1 and TRBJ2-1; D tentatively reads TRBD1 or TRBD2 (5 bases each). The V gene's germline CDR1 is MGHRA and CDR2 YSYEKL. V was clipped by 3 bases and J by 4 bases, with 19 bases between them. The CDR3 consists of 17 residues. The CDR3 DNA is TGCGCCAGCAGCCAGTATCCGGGACCCCGAGGATACAATGAGCAGTTCTTC. Translated: CASSQYPGPRGYNEQFF.

Comment on this clonotype: Germline is not matched at one junction end, which may reflect a read error. The rearrangement links TRBV29-1 to TRBJ2-5; TRBD1 is a possible D gene (5 bases). Germline lookup yields CDR1 SQVTM and CDR2 ANQGSEA. The CDR3 runs 15 residues. DNA for the CDR3: TGCAGCGTCGAAGAGGACAAGGGTAGGGGAGAGACCCAGTACTTC. This translates into CSVEEDKGRGETQYF.

Turning to this clonotype: Relative to the germline gene, one junction end is altered; a read error may explain this. The genes are TRBV11-2 and TRBJ2-1; perhaps TRBD1 as D (6 bases). The germline CDR1 and CDR2 sequences are SGHAT and FQNNGV. The CDR3 covers 18 residues. CDR3 in amino acids: CTSGRAIHRVISYNEQFF. The CDR3 region has the DNA TGTACCAGCGGCCGTGCCATTCACAGGGTGATCTCCTACAATGAGCAATTCTTC.

Concerning this clonotype: Just one base apart from a much larger clone, this may be a read error. The chain links TRBV6-2 or TRBV6-3 to TRBJ1-1, with D perhaps matching TRBD1 (6 bases). In germline, CDR1 is MNHEY, CDR2 SVGEGT. The V and J ends lost 2 bases and 5 bases respectively, with 12 bases between them. The CDR3 consists of 14 residues. CDR3 coding DNA: TGTGCCAGCAGTTACACGATCAGGGGAACTGAAGCTTTCTTT. Protein sequence: CASSYTIRGTEAFF.

The count of this clonotype is one. Its ends do not fully match the called genes, so a read error is possible. The V and J genes are TRBV14 and TRBJ2-7; TRBD2 might be the D (6 bases). Germline V lookup: CDR1 SGHDN, CDR2 FVKESK. This CDR3 spans 13 amino acids. The CDR3 bases are TGTGCAAGCAGCACACGGGGGTCCTACGAGCAGTACTTC. Protein product: CASSTRGSYEQYF.

In the case of this clonotype: Germline is not matched at one junction end, which may reflect a read error. J is TRBJ1-5 and V is TRBV11-2, with TRBD1 as a possible D gene (5 bases). The germline CDR1 and CDR2 sequences are SGHAT and FQNNGV. CDR3 size: 13 residues. The CDR3 reads CASRLDSRQPQHF. As DNA, the CDR3 is TGTGCCAGCAGACTAGATAGCAGACAGCCCCAGCATTTC.

This clonotype was seen only a few times. The rearrangement uses TRBV15 and TRBJ1-2; D gene ambiguous. V lost 3 bases to trimming and J lost 8 bases, with 10 bases between them. The germline V gene has CDR1 LNHNV and CDR2 YYDKDF (reference sequence). There are 12 residues in the CDR3. CDR3 amino acids: CATSRSEVGYTF. Written as DNA, the CDR3 is TGTGCCACCAGCAGGTCTGAGGTGGGCTACACCTTC.

Concerning this clonotype: This sequence may be a read error, since a much larger clone differs from it by one base. The CDR3 ends on some other residue instead of the conserved phenylalanine or tryptophan, so this is likely a read error. The CDR3 DNA follows: TGTGCCATCAGTCCCACGGCGACCCGGGATGAGCAGTTCTCC. As protein: CAISPTATRDEQFS. The chain joins TRBV10-3 to TRBJ2-1; the D is unclear. Germline V gives CDR1 ENHRY, CDR2 SYGVKD. CDR3 length equals 14 residues. Deletions cut 5 bases from V and 8 bases from J, with 16 bases between.

The chain employs TRBV5-5 and TRBJ2-7, with no clear D. The CDR3 runs to 17 residues. Germline CDR1 reads SGHKS; CDR2 reads YYEKEE (reference sequence). This chain's CDR3 is CVNSLERHLARPYEQYF. The DNA for the CDR3 is TGTGTCAACAGCTTGGAGCGACACCTGGCTCGGCCCTACGAGCAGTACTTC.

A word on this clonotype: The CDR3 does not end in the conserved phenylalanine or tryptophan, so this is likely a read error. In DNA form, the CDR3 reads TGTACTAGTGACCCTGCGGGCAGCACAGATACGCAGTATTTA. It encodes CTSDPAGSTDTQYL. The V and J genes are TRBV12-5 and TRBJ2-3, with a weak D call TRBD2 (5 bases). The CDR3 covers 14 residues. The germline gives CDR1 LGHNT, CDR2 FRNRAP.

A note on this clonotype: The junction shows a germline mismatch at one end, possibly a read error. The V call is TRBV6-5, the J call TRBJ2-1, with D unresolved. CDR3 length: 16 amino acids. Per the germline V gene, CDR1 is MNHEY and CDR2 is SVGAGI. Written as DNA, the CDR3 is TGTACCAGCAGTTTCTCGGGCACCGGTACCTACAATGAGCAGTTCTTC. It is translated as CTSSFSGTGTYNEQFF.

Remarks on this clonotype: A junction end diverges from the germline sequence, so it may reflect a read error. The chain employs TRBV13 and TRBJ2-1; tentative D call: TRBD2 (5 bases). This CDR3 contains 14 residues. Germline lookup yields CDR1 PRHDT and CDR2 FYEKMQ (reference sequence). The CDR3 DNA follows: TGTGCCAGCAGCTTAGCGAGGGAGTACAATGAGCTGTTCTTC. Its protein is CASSLAREYNELFF.

Remarks on this clonotype: The CDR3 ends on some other residue instead of the conserved phenylalanine or tryptophan, so this is likely a read error. The DNA for the CDR3 is TGTGGCTGGAGAGCTAGTGGGGCCAACGTCCTGACTATC. Translating gives CGWRASGANVLTI. The genes are TRBV30 and TRBJ2-6, with D unclear. The V gene's germline CDR1 is GTSNPN and CDR2 SVGIG (reference sequence). This CDR3 has 13 residues.

As regards this clonotype: At one of its ends the junction is not consistent with the germline gene, which may arise from a read error. The chain links TRBV12-3 or TRBV12-4 to TRBJ1-5; D is unresolved. The CDR3 loop spans 15 amino acids. CDR3 nucleotide sequence: TGTGCCGGCAGTTTAACGGACGGTTGGAGTCAGCCCCAGCATTTT. Translated: CAGSLTDGWSQPQHF.

Regarding this clonotype: Compared with germline, one end of the junction differs, possibly owing to a read error. The rearrangement uses TRBV4-1 and TRBJ2-1; unclear D gene. CDR1 MGHRA and CDR2 YSYEKL come from the germline V gene. CDR3 length: 15 amino acids. In DNA form, the CDR3 reads TGCGCCAGCAGCCAAAGTACTGGATGGAACAATGAGCAGTTTTTC. Protein sequence: CASSQSTGWNNEQFF.

With respect to this clonotype: A read error is possible here, since a much larger clone lies one base away. This rearrangement joins TRBV11-2 to TRBJ1-2; D might be TRBD1 (6 bases). V shed 7 bases and J shed 8 bases, with 17 bases lying between them. Germline V lookup: CDR1 SGHAT, CDR2 FQNNGV. The CDR3 runs to 13 residues. Here the CDR3 reads CASIQGRGGGYTF. The CDR3 region has the DNA TGTGCCAGCATTCAGGGGAGGGGTGGAGGCTACACCTTC.